The 8 T cell receptor beta chains given below trace back to one sample, sequenced in a study of cytomegalovirus exposure and HLA in healthy donors. The PCR contained 60 Vbeta and 13 Jbeta primers. Sequencing was performed with immunoSEQ multiplex PCR; in TCRdb, only in-frame clones are kept and a portion is missing. The sample holds 150,000 to 200,000 clones, just under 80% seen once. Sequencing input: PBMCs. These receptor sequences come from a female donor in good health and CMV-seronegative.

This clone has a single count. The chain combines TRBV9 with TRBJ1-5; D is possibly TRBD1 (6 bases). The CDR3 is 15 residues long. The germline gives CDR1 SGDLS, CDR2 YYNGEE. With 2 bases removed from V and 6 bases from J, the gap between germline ends came to 15 bases. The CDR3 sequence is CASSVDSDRSQPQHF. CDR3 nucleotides: TGTGCCAGCAGCGTGGACTCTGACAGGTCTCAGCCCCAGCATTTT. Full variable domain (rest looked up from reference TRBV9 and TRBJ1-5): DSGVTQTPKHLITATGQRVTLRCSPRSGDLSVYWYQQSLDQGLQFLIQYYNGEERAKGNILERFSAQQFPDLHSELNLSSLELGDSALYFCASSVDSDRSQPQHFGDGTRLSIL.

The chain uses TRBV9 and TRBJ2-1; 9 positions agree with TRBD2. V was pared by 4 bases and J by 6 bases, with 2 bases of the junction left unmatched. CDR3 length equals 13 residues. Germline CDR1 SGDLS, CDR2 YYNGEE. CDR3 loop: CASSLGLANEQFF. The CDR3 DNA is TGTGCCAGCAGCCTGGGACTAGCCAATGAGCAGTTCTTC.

This chain links TRBV27 with TRBJ2-5; 8 bases fit TRBD1. The germline V gene has CDR1 MNHEY and CDR2 SMNVEV (reference sequence). V shed 5 bases, J shed 5 bases, and the junction held 7 bases outside the gene matches. This CDR3 region has 14 residues. This CDR3 is CASSDGQGRETQYF. The CDR3 nucleotides are TGTGCCAGCAGTGATGGACAGGGAAGGGAGACCCAGTACTTC.

The chain uses TRBV5-1 and TRBJ1-3; TRBD1 matches 7 bases. Germline CDR1 SGHRS, CDR2 YFSETQ. V dropped 2 bases and J dropped 2; count of bases not matched to a gene: 1. The CDR3 runs to 14 residues. CDR3 region: CASSFGQAGNTIYF. In DNA, the CDR3 is TGCGCCAGCAGCTTTGGACAGGCTGGAAACACCATATATTTT.

This rearrangement joins TRBV7-9 to TRBJ2-7, with D perhaps matching TRBD1 (5 bases). The CDR3 is 13 amino acids. Germline V gene lookup returns CDR1 SEHNR and CDR2 FQNEAQ (reference sequence). The germline V and J ends were trimmed by 1 base and 4 bases, with 8 bases remaining between them. CDR3 DNA sequence: TGTGCCAGCAGCTTAGATCCAGGGTACGAGCAGTACTTC. It translates to CASSLDPGYEQYF.

This chain links TRBV5-4 with TRBJ2-3; maybe TRBD1 (6 bases). The CDR3 runs 14 residues. With 2 bases removed from V and 4 bases from J, the gap between germline ends came to 11 bases. The germline gives CDR1 SGHNT, CDR2 YYREEE (reference sequence). CDR3 region: CASSFMGAPDTQYF. The CDR3 DNA reads as TGTGCCAGCAGCTTTATGGGGGCACCAGATACGCAGTATTTT.

This sequence joins TRBV27 and TRBJ2-1, with 10 nucleotides matching TRBD2. From germline, CDR1 is MNHEY and CDR2 SMNVEV (reference sequence). V was pared by 3 bases and J by 0 bases, with 8 bases of the junction left unmatched. CDR3 length: 18 amino acids. Here the CDR3 reads CASSFMTSGSPSYNEQFF. CDR3 sequence (DNA): TGTGCCAGCAGTTTTATGACTAGCGGGTCACCCTCCTACAATGAGCAGTTCTTC.

The count of this clone is one. The rearrangement links TRBV30 to TRBJ1-6; 9 nucleotides line up with TRBD1. V was pared by 2 bases and J by 7 bases, with 9 bases of the junction left unmatched. The CDR3 loop spans 16 amino acids. CDR1 is GTSNPN, CDR2 SVGIG, per germline (reference sequence). In DNA form, the CDR3 reads TGTGCCTGGAGTCTCCTGGGACAGGGTGGGAATTCACCCCTCCACTTT. Its protein is CAWSLLGQGGNSPLHF.